The rows below give T cell receptor beta chains drawn from one sample of a study of early stage breast cancer tumors. Measured with immunoSEQ multiplex PCR; TCRdb has only the in-frame clones, and not every one. The sample carries about 51,000 clones, more than 70% recorded once. Sequencing was performed on blood. The receptors were sampled from a person in their 40s with breast cancer. The CDR3 runs from the conserved cysteine through the conserved F or W. Each record gives: clone size, D gene, V gene, J gene, CDR3 protein, CDR3 DNA. A D gene is named only where the DNA matches it firmly. Clone size is stated in some rows and not others, as once, few, many or a class when expanded.

>-|-|TRBV6-1|TRBJ2-1
CASRERLGGYNEQFF
TGTGCCAGCAGGGAAAGGCTTGGCGGATACAATGAGCAGTTCTTC
>-|-|TRBV18|TRBJ1-2
CASSPGGDGGYTF
TGTGCCAGCTCACCGGGAGGGGATGGAGGCTACACCTTC
>-|-|TRBV29-1|TRBJ1-1
CSAWGRGGNTEAFF
TGCAGCGCCTGGGGCCGGGGCGGGAACACTGAAGCTTTCTTT
>-|-|TRBV7-2|TRBJ2-4
CASTGQPGNIQYF
TGTGCCAGCACAGGACAGCCGGGGAACATTCAGTACTTC
>-|TRBD1|TRBV11-2|TRBJ1-1
CASRQVWGQETEAFF
TGTGCCAGCAGACAAGTTTGGGGACAGGAGACTGAAGCTTTCTTT
>once|TRBD2|TRBV18|TRBJ2-1
CASSSDPLAGGGDEQFF
TGTGCCAGCTCTTCAGACCCACTAGCGGGGGGCGGGGATGAGCAGTTCTTC
>-|TRBD1|TRBV18|TRBJ1-1
CASSLRGQVNTEAFF
TGTGCCAGCTCACTACGGGGACAGGTGAACACTGAAGCTTTCTTT
>few|-|TRBV19|TRBJ1-2
CASSARGGPSYGYTF
TGTGCCAGTAGTGCACGGGGGGGGCCCTCCTATGGCTACACCTTC
>-|-|TRBV5-8|TRBJ2-3
CASSLVRGTQYF
TGTGCCAGCAGCTTGGTTCGGGGTACGCAGTATTTT
>-|-|TRBV19|TRBJ2-7
CASNYGGSFYF
TGTGCCAGTAACTATGGAGGGTCGTTCTACTTC
>once|-|TRBV19|TRBJ2-5
CASSRLKQETQYF
TGTGCCAGTAGTAGACTAAAGCAAGAGACCCAGTACTTC
>-|TRBD2|TRBV2|TRBJ2-1
CASSGGLAGGFNEQFF
TGTGCCAGCAGTGGGGGACTAGCGGGAGGGTTCAATGAGCAGTTCTTC
>-|TRBD2|TRBV6-1|TRBJ2-7
CASSDSAGVGYEQYF
TGTGCCAGCAGTGACTCCGCGGGAGTGGGGTACGAGCAGTACTTC
>once|-|TRBV19|TRBJ2-7
CASSSGGTYEQYF
TGTGCCAGTAGTAGCGGAGGAACCTACGAGCAGTACTTC
>-|-|TRBV25-1|TRBJ1-1
CASRERDSKNTEAFF
TGTGCCAGCAGGGAGAGGGACTCAAAGAACACTGAAGCTTTCTTT
>-|-|TRBV5-5|TRBJ2-5
CASSLDYGTQYF
TGTGCCAGCAGCTTGGATTACGGGACCCAGTACTTC
>few|-|TRBV30|TRBJ2-7
CAWRPQPAAYEQYF
TGTGCCTGGAGGCCTCAACCGGCCGCCTACGAGCAGTACTTC
>-|-|TRBV5-1|TRBJ2-1
CASSLRGESINEQFF
TGCGCCAGCAGCCTAAGGGGGGAGTCGATCAATGAGCAGTTCTTC
>-|-|TRBV7-9|TRBJ1-4
CASSLTATEKLFF
TGTGCCAGCAGCTTAACAGCGACTGAAAAACTGTTTTTT
>-|-|TRBV7-2|TRBJ2-6
CASSLGGGSGANVLTF
TGTGCCAGCAGCTTAGGAGGTGGCTCTGGGGCCAACGTCCTGACTTTC
>-|TRBD2|TRBV29-1|TRBJ2-1
CSVVEREMVDEQFF
TGCAGCGTTGTGGAGCGGGAGATGGTCGATGAGCAGTTCTTC
>few|TRBD2|TRBV2|TRBJ2-1
CASSAPRTSANEQFF
TGTGCCAGCAGCGCCCCAAGGACTAGCGCCAATGAGCAGTTCTTC
>once|-|TRBV27|TRBJ2-5
CASSTGETQYF
TGTGCCAGCAGTACGGGAGAGACCCAGTACTTC
>-|TRBD2|TRBV27|TRBJ2-5
CASSSLAGGLETQYF
TGTGCCAGCAGTTCCCTAGCGGGAGGGTTAGAGACCCAGTACTTC
>-|TRBD1|TRBV7-2|TRBJ2-7
CASSLSTGQGYEQYF
TGTGCCAGCAGCTTATCGACAGGGCAGGGCTACGAGCAGTACTTC
>-|-|TRBV5-4|TRBJ1-3
CASSSGGKKTIYF
TGTGCCAGCAGCTCCGGGGGGAAAAAGACCATATATTTT
>-|-|TRBV5-4|TRBJ2-3
CASSLSDTQYF
TGTGCCAGCAGCCTATCAGATACGCAGTATTTT
>-|-|TRBV6-7|TRBJ1-5
CASTHTDSNQPQHF
TGTGCCAGCACCCATACAGATAGCAATCAGCCCCAGCATTTT
>-|TRBD1|TRBV7-9|TRBJ1-2
CASSLAGLDRRGGYTF
TGTGCCAGCAGCTTAGCCGGACTGGACAGGAGGGGTGGCTACACCTTC
>-|-|TRBV6-1|TRBJ2-7
CASSEGGRYEQYF
TGTGCCAGCAGTGAGGGCGGGCGCTACGAGCAGTACTTC
>-|-|TRBV5-4|TRBJ2-5
CASSLGQKETQYF
TGTGCCAGCAGCCTCGGACAAAAAGAGACCCAGTACTTC
>-|TRBD2|TRBV11-2|TRBJ2-1
CASSPDGTRSMQFF
TGTGCCAGCAGCCCAGACGGGACTAGATCGATGCAGTTCTTC
>-|TRBD1|TRBV6-1|TRBJ1-5
CASSEYRGDQPQHF
TGTGCCAGCAGTGAATACAGGGGAGACCAGCCCCAGCATTTT
>once|-|TRBV18|TRBJ2-5
CASSLSRGQETQYF
TGTGCCAGCTCACTAAGCCGGGGCCAAGAGACCCAGTACTTC
>-|-|TRBV29-1|TRBJ1-2
CSDTNTQGYRYTF
TGCAGCGACACTAACACCCAGGGTTATCGCTACACCTTC
>-|TRBD1|TRBV10-3|TRBJ1-2
CAISAPQGAGYGYTF
TGTGCCATCAGTGCCCCACAGGGGGCGGGCTATGGCTACACCTTC